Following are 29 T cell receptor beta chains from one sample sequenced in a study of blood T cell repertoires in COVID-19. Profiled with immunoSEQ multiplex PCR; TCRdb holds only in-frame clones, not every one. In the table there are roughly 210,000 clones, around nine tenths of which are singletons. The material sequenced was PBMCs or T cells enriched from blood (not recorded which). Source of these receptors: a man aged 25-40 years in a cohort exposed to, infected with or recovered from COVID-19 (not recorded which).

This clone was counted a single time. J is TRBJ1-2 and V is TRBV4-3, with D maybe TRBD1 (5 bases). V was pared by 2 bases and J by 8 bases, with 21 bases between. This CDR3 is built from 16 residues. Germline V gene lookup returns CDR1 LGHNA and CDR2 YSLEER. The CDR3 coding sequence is TGCGCCAGCAGCCAAAAAGACCCCCGGGGGGAGCGCGGCTACACCTTC. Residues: CASSQKDPRGERGYTF.

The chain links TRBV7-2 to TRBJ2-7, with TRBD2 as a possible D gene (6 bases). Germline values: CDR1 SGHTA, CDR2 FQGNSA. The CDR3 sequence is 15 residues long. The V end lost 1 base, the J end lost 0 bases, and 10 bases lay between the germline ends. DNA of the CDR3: TGTGCCAGCAGCTTAGGCGGGGTCAGCTCCTACGAGCAGTACTTC. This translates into CASSLGGVSSYEQYF.

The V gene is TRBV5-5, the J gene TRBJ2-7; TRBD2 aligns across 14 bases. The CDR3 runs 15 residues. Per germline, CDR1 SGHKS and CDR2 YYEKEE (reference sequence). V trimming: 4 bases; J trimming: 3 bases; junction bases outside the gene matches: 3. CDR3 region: CASSLGLAGDYEQYF. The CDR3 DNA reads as TGTGCCAGCAGCCTGGGACTAGCGGGGGACTACGAGCAGTACTTC.

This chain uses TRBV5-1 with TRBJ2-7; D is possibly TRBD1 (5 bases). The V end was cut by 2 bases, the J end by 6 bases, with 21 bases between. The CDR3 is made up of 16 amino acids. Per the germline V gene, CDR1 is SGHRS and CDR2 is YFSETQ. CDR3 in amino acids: CASSLTRPDTGPEQYF. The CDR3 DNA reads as TGCGCCAGCAGCTTAACCCGTCCGGACACCGGCCCCGAGCAGTACTTC.

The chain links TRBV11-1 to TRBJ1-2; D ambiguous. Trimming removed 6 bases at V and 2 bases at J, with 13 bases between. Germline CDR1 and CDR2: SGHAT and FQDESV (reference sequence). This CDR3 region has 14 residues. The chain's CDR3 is CASSRFRENYGYTF. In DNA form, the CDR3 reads TGTGCCAGCAGTCGTTTCCGGGAAAACTATGGCTACACCTTC.

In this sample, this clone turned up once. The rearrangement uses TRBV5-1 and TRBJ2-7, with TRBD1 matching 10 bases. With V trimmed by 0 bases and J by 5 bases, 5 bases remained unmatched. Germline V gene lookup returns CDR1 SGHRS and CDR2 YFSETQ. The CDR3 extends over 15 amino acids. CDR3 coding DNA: TGCGCCAGCAGCTTGGCTGGGACAGGGGTTGACGAGCAGTACTTC. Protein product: CASSLAGTGVDEQYF.

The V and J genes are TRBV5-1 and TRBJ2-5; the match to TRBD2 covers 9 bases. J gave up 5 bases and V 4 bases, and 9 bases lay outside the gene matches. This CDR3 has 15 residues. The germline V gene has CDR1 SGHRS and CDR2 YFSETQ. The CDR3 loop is CASSANSGGFETQYF. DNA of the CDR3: TGCGCCAGCAGCGCGAATAGCGGGGGATTCGAGACCCAGTACTTC.

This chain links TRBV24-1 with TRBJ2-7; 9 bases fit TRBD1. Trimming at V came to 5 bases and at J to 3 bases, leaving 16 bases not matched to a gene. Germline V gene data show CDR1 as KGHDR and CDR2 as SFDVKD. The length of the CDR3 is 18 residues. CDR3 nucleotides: TGTGCCACCAGTGTCCTACCACGGACAGGGGCGCCAAGCTACGAGCAGTACTTC. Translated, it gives CATSVLPRTGAPSYEQYF.

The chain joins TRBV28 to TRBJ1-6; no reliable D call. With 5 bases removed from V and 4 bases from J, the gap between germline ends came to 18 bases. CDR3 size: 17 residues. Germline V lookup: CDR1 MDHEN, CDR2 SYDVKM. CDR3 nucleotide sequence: TGTGCCAGCAGTCCCCAGAGGTTACCTCCTTATAATTCACCCCTCCACTTT. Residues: CASSPQRLPPYNSPLHF.

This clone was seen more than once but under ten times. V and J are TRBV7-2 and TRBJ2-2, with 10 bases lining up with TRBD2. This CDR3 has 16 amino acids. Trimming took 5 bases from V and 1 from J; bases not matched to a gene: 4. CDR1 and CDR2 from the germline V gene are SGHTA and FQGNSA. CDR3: CASSTGLAVNTGELFF. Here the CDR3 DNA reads TGTGCCAGCAGCACAGGACTAGCGGTGAACACCGGGGAGCTGTTTTTT.

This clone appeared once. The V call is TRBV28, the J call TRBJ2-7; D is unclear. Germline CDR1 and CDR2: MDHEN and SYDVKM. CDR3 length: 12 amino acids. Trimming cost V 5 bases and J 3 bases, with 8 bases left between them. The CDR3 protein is CASSHSYYEQYF. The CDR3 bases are TGTGCCAGCAGTCACAGTTACTACGAGCAGTACTTC.

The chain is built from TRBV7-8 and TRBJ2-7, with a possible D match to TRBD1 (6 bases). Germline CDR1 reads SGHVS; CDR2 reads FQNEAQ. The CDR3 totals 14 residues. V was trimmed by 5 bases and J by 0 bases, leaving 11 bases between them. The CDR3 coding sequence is TGTGCCAGCAGCGATGGGACAAGCTCCTACGAGCAGTACTTC. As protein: CASSDGTSSYEQYF.

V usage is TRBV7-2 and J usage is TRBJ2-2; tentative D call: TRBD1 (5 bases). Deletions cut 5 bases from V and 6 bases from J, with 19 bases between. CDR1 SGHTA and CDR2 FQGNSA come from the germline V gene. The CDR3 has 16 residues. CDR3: CASSPGIRSSAGELFF. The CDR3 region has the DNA TGTGCCAGCAGCCCAGGGATTAGGAGTTCAGCCGGGGAGCTGTTTTTT.

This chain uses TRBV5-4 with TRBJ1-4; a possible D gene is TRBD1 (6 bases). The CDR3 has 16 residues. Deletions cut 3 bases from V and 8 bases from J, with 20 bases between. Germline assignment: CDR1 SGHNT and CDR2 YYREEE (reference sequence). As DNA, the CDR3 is TGTGCCAGCAGCTCACACCGTTCAGGGGTAGGGGAAAAACTGTTTTTT. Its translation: CASSSHRSGVGEKLFF.

CDR3: CASSYTGVDEQYF. CDR3 DNA sequence: TGTGCCAGCAGTTACACAGGGGTGGACGAGCAGTACTTC. The V gene is TRBV6-5, the J gene TRBJ2-7; 7 bases fit TRBD1. Germline CDR1 and CDR2: MNHEY and SVGAGI. CDR3 length equals 13 residues. V shed 2 bases and J 5 bases; nucleotides not matched to a gene: 3.

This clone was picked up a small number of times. CDR3: CASSLVGGAKRDGYTF. As DNA, the CDR3 is TGCGCCAGCAGCTTGGTAGGGGGGGCCAAGAGAGATGGCTACACCTTC. This rearrangement joins TRBV5-1 to TRBJ1-2, with TRBD1 as a possible D gene (6 bases). Per the germline V gene, CDR1 is SGHRS and CDR2 is YFSETQ. The CDR3 is made up of 16 amino acids. With 0 bases removed from V and 6 bases from J, the gap between germline ends came to 18 bases.

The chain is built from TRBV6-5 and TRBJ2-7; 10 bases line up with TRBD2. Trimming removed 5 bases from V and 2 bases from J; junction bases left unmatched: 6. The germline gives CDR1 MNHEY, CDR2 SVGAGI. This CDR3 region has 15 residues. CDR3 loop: CASSPRTSGPYEQYF. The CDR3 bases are TGTGCCAGCAGTCCCAGGACTAGCGGTCCCTACGAGCAGTACTTC.

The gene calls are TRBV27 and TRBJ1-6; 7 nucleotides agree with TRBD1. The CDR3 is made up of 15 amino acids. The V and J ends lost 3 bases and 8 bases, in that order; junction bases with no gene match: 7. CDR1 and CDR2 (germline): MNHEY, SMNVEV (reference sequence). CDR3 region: CASSFRGDRDSPLHF. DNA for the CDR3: TGTGCCAGCAGTTTTAGGGGGGACAGAGATTCACCCCTCCACTTT.

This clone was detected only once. The CDR3 region is CASSLTGVTTEAFF. The CDR3 DNA follows: TGCGCCAGCAGTCTAACAGGGGTCACCACTGAAGCTTTCTTT. The genes are TRBV5-1 and TRBJ1-1, with 7 bases fitting TRBD1. V shed 5 bases, J shed 4 bases, and the junction held 8 bases outside the gene matches. This CDR3 spans 14 amino acids. Germline V gene sequence: CDR1 SGHRS, CDR2 YFSETQ.

CDR3 nucleotide sequence: TGTGCCAGCAGTTTATGGACAGGGGCAAAGAGCACTGAAGCTTTCTTT. This codes for CASSLWTGAKSTEAFF. The chain is built from TRBV6-5 and TRBJ1-1; 9 positions agree with TRBD1. V gave up 4 bases and J gave up 4 bases; unmatched junction bases: 10. The CDR3 has 16 residues. Looked up from germline, CDR1 is MNHEY and CDR2 is SVGAGI.

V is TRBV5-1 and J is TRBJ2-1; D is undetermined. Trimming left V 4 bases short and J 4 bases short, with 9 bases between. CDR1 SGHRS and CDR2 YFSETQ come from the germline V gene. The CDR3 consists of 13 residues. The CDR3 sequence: CASSAAQYNEQFF. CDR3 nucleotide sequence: TGCGCCAGCAGCGCGGCCCAATACAATGAGCAGTTCTTC.

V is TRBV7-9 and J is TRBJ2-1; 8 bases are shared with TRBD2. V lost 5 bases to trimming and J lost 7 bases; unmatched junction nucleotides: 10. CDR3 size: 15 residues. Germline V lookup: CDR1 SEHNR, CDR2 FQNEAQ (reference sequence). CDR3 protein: CASSAGGGRGNEQFF. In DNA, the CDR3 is TGTGCCAGCAGCGCCGGCGGGGGGCGCGGTAATGAGCAGTTCTTC.

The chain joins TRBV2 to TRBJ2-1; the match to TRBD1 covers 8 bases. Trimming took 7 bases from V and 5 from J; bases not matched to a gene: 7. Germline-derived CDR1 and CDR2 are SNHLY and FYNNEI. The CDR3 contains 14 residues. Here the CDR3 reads CASKLDRVDNEQFF. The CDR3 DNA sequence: TGTGCCAGCAAGTTGGACAGGGTCGACAATGAGCAGTTCTTC.

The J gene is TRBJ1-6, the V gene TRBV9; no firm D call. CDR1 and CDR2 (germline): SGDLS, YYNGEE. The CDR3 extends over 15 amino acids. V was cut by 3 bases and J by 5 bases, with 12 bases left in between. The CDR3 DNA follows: TGTGCCAGCAGCGGGGCATTCTCTGATAATTCACCCCTCCACTTT. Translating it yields CASSGAFSDNSPLHF.

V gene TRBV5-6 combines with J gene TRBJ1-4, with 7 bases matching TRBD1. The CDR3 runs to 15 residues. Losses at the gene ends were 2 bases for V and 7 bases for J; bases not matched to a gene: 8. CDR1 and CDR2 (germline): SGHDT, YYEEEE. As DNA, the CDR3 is TGTGCCAGCAGCTTCAACAGGGGCTTGAGTGAAAAACTGTTTTTT. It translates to CASSFNRGLSEKLFF.

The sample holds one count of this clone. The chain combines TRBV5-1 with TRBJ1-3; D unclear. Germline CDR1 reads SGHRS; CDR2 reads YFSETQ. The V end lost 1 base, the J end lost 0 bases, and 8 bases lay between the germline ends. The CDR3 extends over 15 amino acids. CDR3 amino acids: CASSLPRDSGNTIYF. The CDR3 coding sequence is TGCGCCAGCAGCTTGCCGCGGGACTCTGGAAACACCATATATTTT.

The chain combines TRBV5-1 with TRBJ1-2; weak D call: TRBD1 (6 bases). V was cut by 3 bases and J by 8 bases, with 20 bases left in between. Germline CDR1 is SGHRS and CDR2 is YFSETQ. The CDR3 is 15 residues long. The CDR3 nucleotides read TGCGCCAGCAGCTCAGACGGACAGCGATCGGGGGGCTACACCTTC. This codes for CASSSDGQRSGGYTF.

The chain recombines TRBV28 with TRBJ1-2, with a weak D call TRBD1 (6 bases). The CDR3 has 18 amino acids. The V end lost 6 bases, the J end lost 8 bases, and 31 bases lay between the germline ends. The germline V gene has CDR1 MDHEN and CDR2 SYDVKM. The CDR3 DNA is TGTGCCAGCAGCACGGGATTAGGGGGTAGTCCCCCTTTGGGAGGCTACACCTTC. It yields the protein CASSTGLGGSPPLGGYTF.

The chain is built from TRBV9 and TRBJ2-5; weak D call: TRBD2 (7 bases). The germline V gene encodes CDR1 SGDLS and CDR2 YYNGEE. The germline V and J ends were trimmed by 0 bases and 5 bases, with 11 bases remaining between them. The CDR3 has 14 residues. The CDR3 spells CASSVEGGVETQYF. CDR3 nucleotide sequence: TGTGCCAGCAGCGTAGAGGGGGGGGTGGAGACCCAGTACTTC. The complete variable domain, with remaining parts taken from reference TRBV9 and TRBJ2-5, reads DSGVTQTPKHLITATGQRVTLRCSPRSGDLSVYWYQQSLDQGLQFLIQYYNGEERAKGNILERFSAQQFPDLHSELNLSSLELGDSALYFCASSVEGGVETQYFGPGTRLLVL.